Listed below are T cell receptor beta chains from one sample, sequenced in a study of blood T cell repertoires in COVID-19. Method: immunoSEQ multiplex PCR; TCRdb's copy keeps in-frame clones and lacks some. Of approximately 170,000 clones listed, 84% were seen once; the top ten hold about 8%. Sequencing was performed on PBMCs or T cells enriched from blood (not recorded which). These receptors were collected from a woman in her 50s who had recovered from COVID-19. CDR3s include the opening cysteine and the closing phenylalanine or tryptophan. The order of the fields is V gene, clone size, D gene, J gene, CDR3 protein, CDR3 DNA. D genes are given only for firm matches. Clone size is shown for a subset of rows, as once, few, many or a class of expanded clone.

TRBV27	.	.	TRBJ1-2	CASSPQTMNYGYTF	TGTGCCAGCAGCCCACAGACCATGAACTATGGCTACACCTTC
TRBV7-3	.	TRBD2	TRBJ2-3	CASSPTAGGPFDTQYF	TGTGCCAGCAGCCCCACTGCGGGAGGGCCATTCGATACGCAGTATTTT
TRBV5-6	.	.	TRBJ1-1	CASSRGAGKAFF	TGTGCCAGCAGCCGGGGGGCGGGGAAGGCTTTCTTT
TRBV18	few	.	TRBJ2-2	CASSPISVASGTGELFF	TGTGCCAGCTCACCAATTAGCGTTGCTTCGGGCACCGGGGAGCTGTTTTTT
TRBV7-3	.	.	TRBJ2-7	CASSLNSGPYEQYF	TGTGCCAGCAGTCTAAACAGTGGCCCCTACGAGCAGTACTTC
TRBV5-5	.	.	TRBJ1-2	CASSLDDMGQGYGYTF	TGTGCCAGCAGCCTAGACGACATGGGGCAGGGCTATGGCTACACCTTC
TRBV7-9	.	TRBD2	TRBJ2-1	CASSPRGGVNEQFF	TGTGCCAGCAGCCCGCGGGGAGGGGTCAATGAGCAGTTCTTC
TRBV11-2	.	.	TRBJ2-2	CASSFRQANTGELFF	TGTGCCAGCAGCTTTAGGCAGGCTAACACCGGGGAGCTGTTTTTT
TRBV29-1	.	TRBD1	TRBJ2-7	CSVAPGTGAYEQYF	TGCAGCGTCGCCCCCGGGACAGGGGCCTACGAGCAGTACTTC
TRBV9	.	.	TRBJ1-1	CASNPYGGAVDTEAFF	TGTGCCAGCAACCCCTACGGGGGGGCCGTAGACACTGAAGCTTTCTTT
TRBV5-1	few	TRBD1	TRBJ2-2	CASSNRTGVTGELFF	TGCGCCAGCAGCAATCGGACAGGGGTGACCGGGGAGCTGTTTTTT
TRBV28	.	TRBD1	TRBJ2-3	CASSLLTGGAEDTQYF	TGTGCCAGCAGTTTGCTGACAGGGGGCGCGGAGGATACGCAGTATTTT
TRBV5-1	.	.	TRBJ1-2	CASSLGSGQGYGYTF	TGCGCCAGCAGCTTGGGGTCAGGGCAGGGCTATGGCTACACCTTC
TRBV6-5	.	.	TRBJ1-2	CASRLQENYGYTF	TGTGCCAGCAGGTTACAGGAGAACTATGGCTACACCTTC
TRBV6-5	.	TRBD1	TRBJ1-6	CASSLGQGDNSPLHF	TGTGCCAGCAGTTTGGGACAGGGTGATAATTCACCCCTCCACTTT
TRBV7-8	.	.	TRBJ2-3	CASRLRLVAAQYF	TGTGCCAGCAGATTACGGCTAGTCGCGGCGCAGTATTTT
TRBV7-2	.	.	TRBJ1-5	CASSAESNQPQHF	TGTGCCAGCAGCGCCGAGTCCAATCAGCCCCAGCATTTT
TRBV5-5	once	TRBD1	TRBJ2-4	CASSPILQGSLAKNIQYF	TGTGCCAGCAGCCCAATTCTACAGGGGAGCCTAGCCAAAAACATTCAGTACTTC
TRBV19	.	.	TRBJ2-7	CASSPTPYEQYF	TGTGCCAGTAGTCCTACGCCCTACGAGCAGTACTTC
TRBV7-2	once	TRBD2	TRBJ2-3	CASSFPTGTSGSGTQYF	TGTGCCAGCAGCTTCCCTACCGGGACTAGCGGGAGTGGTACGCAGTATTTT
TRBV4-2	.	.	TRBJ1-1	CASSPGLNTEAFF	TGTGCCAGCAGCCCGGGATTGAACACTGAAGCTTTCTTT
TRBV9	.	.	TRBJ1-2	CASSSREGNYGYTF	TGTGCCAGCAGCTCCCGAGAGGGCAACTATGGCTACACCTTC
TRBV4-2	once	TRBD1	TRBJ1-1	CATQRGPEAFF	TGTGCCACCCAAAGGGGGCCTGAAGCTTTCTTT
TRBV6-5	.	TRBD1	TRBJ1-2	CASSYGHRGPNYGYTF	TGTGCCAGCAGTTACGGGCACAGGGGTCCTAACTATGGCTACACCTTC
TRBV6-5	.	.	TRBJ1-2	CASSPGTTNYGYTF	TGTGCCAGCAGTCCCGGGACAACAAACTATGGCTACACCTTC
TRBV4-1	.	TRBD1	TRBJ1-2	CASSQERDSIYGYTF	TGCGCCAGCAGCCAAGAGAGGGACAGTATTTATGGCTACACCTTC
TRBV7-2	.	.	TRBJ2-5	CASNRGGPKETQYF	TGTGCCAGCAACAGGGGGGGGCCGAAGGAGACCCAGTACTTC
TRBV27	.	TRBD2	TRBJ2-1	CASSLLAGGPGGEQFF	TGTGCCAGCAGTTTGTTAGCGGGAGGGCCGGGAGGTGAGCAGTTCTTC
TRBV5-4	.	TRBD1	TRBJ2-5	CASSLMGQDQETQYF	TGTGCCAGCAGCTTGATGGGACAGGACCAAGAGACCCAGTACTTC
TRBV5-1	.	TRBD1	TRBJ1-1	CASSLELGQGKSSLAFF	TGCGCCAGCAGCTTGGAATTGGGACAGGGAAAGTCCTCGCTCGCTTTCTTT
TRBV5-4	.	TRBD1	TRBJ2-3	CASSLGQANTDTQYF	TGTGCCAGCAGCTTAGGACAGGCGAACACAGATACGCAGTATTTT
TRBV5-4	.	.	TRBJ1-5	CASSLDLQDNQPQHF	TGTGCCAGCAGCTTGGATCTTCAGGATAATCAGCCCCAGCATTTT
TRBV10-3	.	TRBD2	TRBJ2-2	CAISEASGNTGELFF	TGTGCCATCAGTGAGGCTAGCGGGAACACCGGGGAGCTGTTTTTT
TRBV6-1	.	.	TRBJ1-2	CASSEVPGFGYTF	TGTGCCAGCAGTGAAGTCCCCGGGTTCGGCTACACCTTC
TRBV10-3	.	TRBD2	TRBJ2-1	CAITVAGGSNEQFF	TGTGCCATCACCGTAGCGGGAGGGTCGAATGAGCAGTTCTTC
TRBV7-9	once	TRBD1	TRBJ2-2	CASSLAGTGRESRELFF	TGTGCCAGCAGCTTAGCCGGGACAGGGAGGGAAAGCCGGGAGCTGTTTTTT
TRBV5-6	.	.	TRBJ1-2	CASSLVVGAGYTF	TGTGCCAGCAGCTTGGTAGTTGGTGCTGGCTACACCTTC
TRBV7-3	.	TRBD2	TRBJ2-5	CASSLLAGEGETQYF	TGTGCCAGCAGCTTACTAGCGGGAGAAGGGGAGACCCAGTACTTC
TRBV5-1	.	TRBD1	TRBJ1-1	CASRKEGAVTEAFF	TGCGCCAGCAGAAAGGAGGGGGCGGTAACTGAAGCTTTCTTT
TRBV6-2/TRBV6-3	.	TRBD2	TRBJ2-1	CASSYAVAGGINEQFF	TGTGCCAGCAGTTACGCCGTAGCGGGAGGTATTAATGAGCAGTTCTTC
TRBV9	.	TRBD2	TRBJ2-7	CASSVELAPGGEQYF	TGTGCCAGCAGCGTAGAATTGGCTCCGGGGGGGGAGCAGTACTTC
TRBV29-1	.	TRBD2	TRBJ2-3	CSVEESATSGRDTQYF	TGCAGCGTTGAAGAATCGGCAACTAGCGGGCGAGATACGCAGTATTTT
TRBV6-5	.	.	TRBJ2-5	CATRMASQETQYF	TGTGCCACCAGAATGGCCAGCCAAGAGACCCAGTACTTC
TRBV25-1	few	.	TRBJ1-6	CASSDQTRGNSPLHF	TGTGCCAGCAGTGACCAAACCCGGGGGAACTCACCCCTCCACTTT
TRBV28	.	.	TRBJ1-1	CASSLEMGGTEAFF	TGTGCCAGCAGTTTGGAGATGGGAGGGACTGAAGCTTTCTTT
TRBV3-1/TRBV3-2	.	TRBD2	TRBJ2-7	CASSQLTSGYYEQYF	TGTGCCAGCAGCCAGTTGACTAGCGGCTACTACGAGCAGTACTTC
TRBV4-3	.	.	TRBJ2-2	CASSQERQVLGGELFF	TGCGCCAGCAGCCAAGAACGACAGGTACTCGGCGGGGAGCTGTTTTTT
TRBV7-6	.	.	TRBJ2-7	CASSLAQTSYYEQYF	TGTGCCAGCAGCTTAGCGCAAACGAGTTACTACGAGCAGTACTTC
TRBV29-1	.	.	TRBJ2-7	CSVVGRIGDEQYF	TGCAGCGTTGTTGGTCGTATCGGAGACGAGCAGTACTTC
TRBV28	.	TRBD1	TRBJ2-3	CASSAAGQGTSTDTQYF	TGTGCCAGCAGTGCCGCTGGACAGGGGACTAGCACAGATACGCAGTATTTT
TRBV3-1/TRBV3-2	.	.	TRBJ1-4	CASSQRQNNEKLFF	TGTGCCAGCAGCCAACGACAGAATAATGAAAAACTGTTTTTT
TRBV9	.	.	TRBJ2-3	CASSVGGADTQYF	TGTGCCAGCAGCGTAGGGGGCGCAGATACGCAGTATTTT
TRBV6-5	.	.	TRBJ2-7	CASSYRGAGLTYEQYF	TGTGCCAGCAGTTACCGTGGGGCAGGCCTGACCTACGAGCAGTACTTC
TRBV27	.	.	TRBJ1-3	CASSAGLGNTIYF	TGTGCCAGCAGCGCAGGGCTCGGAAACACCATATATTTT